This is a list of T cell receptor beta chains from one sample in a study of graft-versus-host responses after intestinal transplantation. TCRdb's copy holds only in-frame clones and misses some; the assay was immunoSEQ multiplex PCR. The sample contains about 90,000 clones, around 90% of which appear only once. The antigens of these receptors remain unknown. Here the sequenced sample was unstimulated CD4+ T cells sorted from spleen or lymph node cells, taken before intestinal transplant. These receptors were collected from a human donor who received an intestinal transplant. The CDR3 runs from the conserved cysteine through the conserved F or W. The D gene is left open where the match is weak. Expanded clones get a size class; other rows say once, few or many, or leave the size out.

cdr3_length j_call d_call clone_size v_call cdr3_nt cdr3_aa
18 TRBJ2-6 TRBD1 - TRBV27 TGTGCCAGCACCCGAGGGGGGACAGGGATTTCTGGGGCCAACGTCCTGACTTTC CASTRGGTGISGANVLTF
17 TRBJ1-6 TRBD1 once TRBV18 TGTGCCAGCTCACCACTCGGACAGGGGACCTATAATTCACCCCTCCACTTT CASSPLGQGTYNSPLHF
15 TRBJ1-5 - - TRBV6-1 TGTGCCAGCAGTGAAGGGCCCACGAGCAATCAGCCCCAGCATTTT CASSEGPTSNQPQHF
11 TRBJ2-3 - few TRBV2 TGTGCCAGCAGTGCTAAACCGACGCAGTATTTT CASSAKPTQYF
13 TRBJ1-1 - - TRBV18 TGTGCCAGCTCACCACGCGGGGGCCTTGAAGCTTTCTTT CASSPRGGLEAFF
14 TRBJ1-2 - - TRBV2 TGTGCCAGCAGTGGAACCGGGGGGAACTATGGCTACACCTTC CASSGTGGNYGYTF
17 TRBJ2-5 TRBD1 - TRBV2 TGTGCCAGCAGGGCCACCCTTTTGGACAGGGTGCAAGAGACCCAGTACTTC CASRATLLDRVQETQYF
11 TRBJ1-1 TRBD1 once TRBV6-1 TGTGCCAGCGTTCGGACAGGGAAAGCTTTCTTT CASVRTGKAFF
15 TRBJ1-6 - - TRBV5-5 TGTGCCAGCAGCGGCTCCGGGTCTTCCAATTCACCCCTCCACTTT CASSGSGSSNSPLHF
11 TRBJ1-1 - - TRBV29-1 TGCAGCGTAGCACAGGGCCGTGAAGCTTTCTTT CSVAQGREAFF
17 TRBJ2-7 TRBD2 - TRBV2 TGTGCCAGCAGTGACCGAGCGGGAGGGCCGAACTCCTACGAGCAGTACTTC CASSDRAGGPNSYEQYF
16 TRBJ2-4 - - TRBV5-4 TGTGCCAGCAGCAAAGGGGCTAACCCAGCCAAAAACATTCAGTACTTC CASSKGANPAKNIQYF
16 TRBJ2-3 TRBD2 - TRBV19 TGTGCCAGTAGTCTGACTAGCGGGAGAGGAGCAGATACGCAGTATTTT CASSLTSGRGADTQYF
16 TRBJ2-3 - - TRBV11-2 TGTGCCAGCAGCTTAAGCCTGGCTAGGTCTCAAAATACGCAGTATTTT CASSLSLARSQNTQYF
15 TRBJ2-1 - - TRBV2 TGTGCCAGCAGTGAATGGGGGCTAGGGATCAATGAGCAGTTCTTC CASSEWGLGINEQFF
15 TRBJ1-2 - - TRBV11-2 TGTGCCAGCAGCCCCCGTAGGGCTGGCATCTATGGCTACACCTTC CASSPRRAGIYGYTF
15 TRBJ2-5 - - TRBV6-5 TGTGCCAGCAGGAACCCGGACGGTACCCAAGAGACCCAGTACTTC CASRNPDGTQETQYF
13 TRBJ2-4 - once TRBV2 TGTGCCAGCAGTGAAGGGGAAGGGAACATTCAGTACTTC CASSEGEGNIQYF
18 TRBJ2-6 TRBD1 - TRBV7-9 TGTGCCAGCAGCCAAACCGGGACAGGGGGCTCTGGGGCCAACGTCCTGACTTTC CASSQTGTGGSGANVLTF
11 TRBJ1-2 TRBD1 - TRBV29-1 TGCAGCGTTGGACAGGGGAGGGGCTACACCTTC CSVGQGRGYTF